The source of this TCR beta chain is a study of T cells in Graves' hyperthyroidism and ophthalmopathy. Amplification yielded TCR beta CDR3 regions, with RNA transcripts as the source. The primer set for the first-round RT-PCR of the TCR CDR3 was HTBI. TCRdb fed the multiplex PCR reads into MiXCR, producing one record per CDR3 protein. The sample includes over 650,000 distinct CDR3 sequences, 15% to 20% of them seen just once. As to this clonotype: This clone may be a read error of a much larger clone one base away.

Germline CDR1 and CDR2: SGHRS and YFSETQ. This CDR3 spans 15 amino acids. V was cut by 5 bases and J by 0 bases, with 14 bases left in between. The source of this sequence is a man younger than 30 with Graves' hyperthyroidism. Sequencing was done on a sample of blood. The chain joins TRBV5-1 to TRBJ1-2, with a tentative D call TRBD1 (5 bases). The CDR3 nucleotides read TGCGCCAGCAGGCGTGGCAGGGTTCCTAACTATGGCTACACCTTC. It yields the protein CASRRGRVPNYGYTF.